These T cell receptor beta chains were read from a single sample in a study of T cells in tuberculosis. Profiling relied on immunoSEQ multiplex PCR, and the TCRdb table lists in-frame clones only, not all of them. The sample lists fewer than 55,000 clones, 90% to 95% occurring once. The sequencing here drew on PBMCs, taken at tuberculosis diagnosis. The receptors here all came from an adult with tuberculosis. Each CDR3 is given with its conserved first and last residue. D genes are given only for firm matches. For some rows the clone size is stated as once, few or many, or as a class when expanded; others skip it.

cdr3_nt cdr3_aa j_call v_call clone_size d_call
TGCGCCAGCAGCCGGGACAGGGGGAACACTGAAGCTTTCTTT CASSRDRGNTEAFF TRBJ1-1 TRBV10-1 . TRBD1
TGTGCCACCACCCTAAACGCAGGCGGGGTTGAGCAGTTCTTC CATTLNAGGVEQFF TRBJ2-1 TRBV15 . .
TGTGCCAGCAGTCCTTCTTGGGGGAGGGAAGCTTACGAGCAGTACTTC CASSPSWGREAYEQYF TRBJ2-7 TRBV28 . TRBD2
TGTGCCATGACCCGGGGGACGCAGTATTTT CAMTRGTQYF TRBJ2-3 TRBV2 . .
TGTGCCAGCAGTTCAACGGGACTAGCGGGATACAATGAGCAGTTCTTC CASSSTGLAGYNEQFF TRBJ2-1 TRBV27 . TRBD2
TGTGCCAGCAGCCTCAGGTCGACTGGGGCCAACGTCCTGACTTTC CASSLRSTGANVLTF TRBJ2-6 TRBV6-5 once .
TGTGCCAGCAGTTCCCGGGGGGGGAAGAGCTCCTACAATGAGCAGTTCTTC CASSSRGGKSSYNEQFF TRBJ2-1 TRBV27 . TRBD2
TGTGCCTGGAGAGCAGGCAGGAACTCCTACGAGCAGTACTTC CAWRAGRNSYEQYF TRBJ2-7 TRBV30 . .
TGTGCCAGCAGCTCCAGGACTAGCGGATACAATGAGCAGTTCTTC CASSSRTSGYNEQFF TRBJ2-1 TRBV11-2 . TRBD2
TGTGCCAGCAGCTTAACAGGACTACTTTCCTACGAGCAGTACTTC CASSLTGLLSYEQYF TRBJ2-7 TRBV7-2 . .
TGTGCCAGCAGCCGACACCGCCAAGAGACCCAGTACTTC CASSRHRQETQYF TRBJ2-5 TRBV9 . .
TGTGCCAGCTCACCAAAAGGGGATTCACCCCTCCACTTT CASSPKGDSPLHF TRBJ1-6 TRBV18 . .
TGTGCCAGCAGCGTAGGACTAAACTCTGGGGCCAACGTCCTGACTTTC CASSVGLNSGANVLTF TRBJ2-6 TRBV9 . .
TGTGCCAGCAGCGTAGGACCGGGGTTAACCGACAATGAGCAGTTCTTC CASSVGPGLTDNEQFF TRBJ2-1 TRBV9 . .
TGCGCCAGCAGCTCCGGGCTAGCGGGAGGGCCTGGGGCCAACGTCCTGACTTTC CASSSGLAGGPGANVLTF TRBJ2-6 TRBV5-1 . TRBD2
TGTGCCAGCAGTGAATTGGCTAGCGGACACGGTACGCAGTATTTT CASSELASGHGTQYF TRBJ2-3 TRBV2 . TRBD2
TGTGCCAGCAGCTTAAACAGGGGGGCCCTCTACGAGCAGTACTTC CASSLNRGALYEQYF TRBJ2-7 TRBV7-2 . TRBD1